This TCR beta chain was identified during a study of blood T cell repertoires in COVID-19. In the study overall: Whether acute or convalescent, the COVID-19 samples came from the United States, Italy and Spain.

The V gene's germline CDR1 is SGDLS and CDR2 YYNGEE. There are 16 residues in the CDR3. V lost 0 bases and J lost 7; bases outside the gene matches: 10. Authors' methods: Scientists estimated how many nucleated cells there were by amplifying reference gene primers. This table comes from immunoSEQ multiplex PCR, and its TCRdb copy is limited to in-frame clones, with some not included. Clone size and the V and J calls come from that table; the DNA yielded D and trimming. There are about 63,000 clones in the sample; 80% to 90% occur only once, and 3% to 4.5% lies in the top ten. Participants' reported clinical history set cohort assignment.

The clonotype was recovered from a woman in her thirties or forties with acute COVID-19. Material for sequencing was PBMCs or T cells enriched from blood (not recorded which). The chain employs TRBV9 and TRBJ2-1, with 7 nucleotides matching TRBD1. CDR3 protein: CASSVGWQGEWNEQFF. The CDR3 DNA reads TGTGCCAGCAGCGTAGGTTGGCAGGGGGAATGGAATGAGCAGTTCTTC. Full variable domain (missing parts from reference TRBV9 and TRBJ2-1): DSGVTQTPKHLITATGQRVTLRCSPRSGDLSVYWYQQSLDQGLQFLIQYYNGEERAKGNILERFSAQQFPDLHSELNLSSLELGDSALYFCASSVGWQGEWNEQFFGPGTRLTVL.